This T cell receptor (beta chain) emerged from a study of cytomegalovirus exposure and HLA in healthy donors. The PCR made use of 60 Vbeta and 13 Jbeta primers. Profiled with immunoSEQ multiplex PCR; TCRdb holds only in-frame clones, not every one. The profile covers 150,000 to 200,000 clones, with about 80% appearing a single time and 0.98% taken by the ten largest. Comment on this clone: No antigen is known for it.

Study-level points and caveats: The records held CMV serostatus as the only immune exposure information. Cytomegalovirus status was reportedly diagnosed by the classifier with high sensitivity and specificity. Specificity of a few CMV-associated chains for CMV antigens was verified in vitro.

V was shortened by 4 bases and J by 4 bases, with 14 bases between the two germline ends. Per the germline V gene, CDR1 is SEHNR and CDR2 is FQNEAQ (reference sequence). This CDR3 is built from 15 residues. This TCR was recovered from a woman between 45 and 65 years old in good health and CMV-seropositive. The V and J genes are TRBV7-9 and TRBJ1-5; TRBD1 might be the D (6 bases). The sample comprised PBMCs. The CDR3 protein is CASSSGQNRNQPQHF. Here the CDR3 DNA reads TGTGCCAGCAGCTCCGGACAGAACCGTAATCAGCCCCAGCATTTT.